This T cell receptor (beta chain) was identified during a study of CD8 T cell repertoires and HIV-1 epitope variants. Study-wide background: Each of Twenty-five Gag and Nef epitope peptides stimulated a separate culture. 1M T cells were kept uncultured as a baseline.

The data were produced by immunoSEQ multiplex PCR, yet TCRdb's version contains in-frame clones alone and is incomplete. Here the sample spans 1,500 to 2,000 clones, around 71% being singletons. About this clone: What it recognizes is unknown.

The sequenced material came from cultured CD8+ T cells derived from PBMCs. The sequence derives from a male donor with HIV.

This CDR3 reads CASSSPISSYEQYF. CDR3 nucleotides: TGTGCCAGCAGCTCCCCGATAAGCTCCTACGAGCAGTACTTC. The J gene is TRBJ2-7, the V gene TRBV6-5; D gene unclear. The CDR3 consists of 14 residues. Deletions cut 6 bases from V and 0 bases from J, with 12 bases between. Looked up from germline, CDR1 is MNHEY and CDR2 is SVGAGI.